Below are 30 T cell receptor beta chains sequenced from a single sample in a study of shared clonotypes between healthy human individuals. Profiled with immunoSEQ multiplex PCR; TCRdb holds only in-frame clones, not every one. Here the sample spans around 500,000 clones, more than 75% being singletons. The sequencing sample was made of PBMCs. The source of these receptors is a woman between 40 and 55 years old in good health. Some clones in this sample may be carry-over from other donors' samples.

The rearrangement uses TRBV2 and TRBJ2-5; TRBD1 matches 7 bases. The CDR3 has 15 residues. The V segment lost 2 bases and the J segment 5 bases; nucleotides outside the gene matches: 8. Germline V CDR1 and CDR2: SNHLY, FYNNEI. CDR3 nucleotide sequence: TGTGCCAGCAGTGAATTGACAGGGCAGGGGGAGACCCAGTACTTC. Translating gives CASSELTGQGETQYF. The entire variable domain, with the rest obtained from reference TRBV2 and TRBJ2-5, is as follows: EPEVTQTPSHQVTQMGQEVILRCVPISNHLYFYWYRQILGQKVEFLVSFYNNEISEKSEIFDDQFSVERPDGSNFTLKIRSTKLEDSAMYFCASSELTGQGETQYFGPGTRLLVL.

V is TRBV7-9 and J is TRBJ2-3; 8 positions match TRBD1. Germline V gene data show CDR1 as SEHNR and CDR2 as FQNEAQ (reference sequence). J gave up 8 bases and V 7 bases, and 5 bases lay outside the gene matches. This CDR3 has 12 amino acids. CDR3 nucleotide sequence: TGTGCCAGCACCCAGGGGGCCGGTACGCAGTATTTT. Protein sequence: CASTQGAGTQYF. Complete variable domain (other parts from reference TRBV7-9 and TRBJ2-3): DTGVSQNPRHKITKRGQNVTFRCDPISEHNRLYWYRQTLGQGPEFLTYFQNEAQLEKSRLLSDRFSAERPKGSFSTLEIQRTEQGDSAMYLCASTQGAGTQYFGPGTRLTVL.

Regarding this clone: A read error may account for a junction end that differs from germline. The genes are TRBV18 and TRBJ2-2, with D perhaps given as TRBD1 or TRBD2 (5 bases each). Looked up from germline, CDR1 is KGHSH and CDR2 is LQKENI. The CDR3 is made up of 16 amino acids. CDR3 in DNA: TGTGCCAGTTCACCGGCCGGGGACCCGAACACCGGGGAGCTGTTTTTT. Translated: CASSPAGDPNTGELFF.

The gene calls are TRBV4-2 and TRBJ2-5; 7 bases match TRBD1. V lost 1 base to trimming and J lost 5 bases; unmatched junction nucleotides: 10. Germline CDR1 and CDR2: LGHNA and YNFKEQ. The CDR3 spans 16 residues. The CDR3 spells CASSQGRQGSFETQYF. The CDR3 DNA reads as TGTGCCAGCAGCCAAGGTAGACAGGGATCTTTTGAGACCCAGTACTTC.

The chain uses TRBV6-5 and TRBJ2-5; unclear D gene. V lost 6 bases and J lost 11, with 25 bases in between. The CDR3 spans 15 residues. CDR1 is MNHEY, CDR2 SVGAGI, per germline. CDR3 in amino acids: CASSLSLDKLKEQYF. The CDR3 bases are TGTGCCAGCAGCCTCAGTCTAGACAAACTGAAAGAGCAGTACTTC.

V is TRBV28 and J is TRBJ1-2; 9 bases fit TRBD1. Germline-derived CDR1 and CDR2 are MDHEN and SYDVKM. This CDR3 spans 17 amino acids. The J segment lost 4 bases and the V segment lost 5 bases, leaving 14 bases of the junction unmatched. DNA of the CDR3: TGTGCCAGCAGTCATTTGGGGAGACAGGGGGATACCTATGGCTACACCTTC. This codes for CASSHLGRQGDTYGYTF.

The genes are TRBV5-1 and TRBJ1-5; D is ambiguous. Germline V gene lookup returns CDR1 SGHRS and CDR2 YFSETQ. V gave up 1 base and J gave up 6 bases, with 8 bases separating them. This CDR3 region has 13 residues. The CDR3 is CASSLSGSQPQHF. Written as DNA, the CDR3 is TGCGCCAGCAGCTTGTCCGGTAGTCAGCCCCAGCATTTT.

V and J are TRBV28 and TRBJ1-1; 9 nucleotides line up with TRBD1. Germline V lookup: CDR1 MDHEN, CDR2 SYDVKM. After removal of 6 bases from V and 1 base from J, the junction contained 3 bases not matched to a gene. The length of the CDR3 is 14 residues. The CDR3 here is CASRLQGANTEAFF. CDR3 coding DNA: TGTGCCAGCAGACTACAGGGGGCGAACACTGAAGCTTTCTTT.

This sequence joins TRBV9 and TRBJ2-7; a weak D match, TRBD2 (6 bases). The germline V and J ends were trimmed by 4 bases and 4 bases, with 15 bases remaining between them. There are 14 residues in the CDR3. Germline V gives CDR1 SGDLS, CDR2 YYNGEE. The CDR3 spells CASSLSGLSYEQYF. In nucleotides, the CDR3 is TGTGCCAGCAGCCTCTCGGGACTGTCATACGAGCAGTACTTC.

The chain is built from TRBV7-9 and TRBJ2-1, with D unresolved. Germline V gene data show CDR1 as SEHNR and CDR2 as FQNEAQ (reference sequence). Trimming took 3 bases from V and 6 from J, leaving 12 bases between them. The CDR3 extends over 14 amino acids. CDR3 sequence (DNA): TGTGCCAGCAGCTTCGTTCTAGGTATCAATGAGCAGTTCTTC. Protein product: CASSFVLGINEQFF.

This chain links TRBV28 with TRBJ2-1; no clear D. With 5 bases removed from V and 6 bases from J, the gap between germline ends came to 20 bases. Per the germline V gene, CDR1 is MDHEN and CDR2 is SYDVKM. The CDR3 spans 16 residues. CDR3 in amino acids: CASSPPGSRPLNEQFF. Here the CDR3 DNA reads TGTGCCAGCAGTCCCCCGGGTAGCAGGCCGCTCAATGAGCAGTTCTTC.

As regards this clone: Within the sample, other DNA sequences also encode this same CDR3. The chain links TRBV28 to TRBJ1-4; 8 positions match TRBD1. The V and J ends lost 8 bases and 4 bases, in that order; junction bases with no gene match: 0. Germline assignment: CDR1 MDHEN and CDR2 SYDVKM. The CDR3 loop spans 12 amino acids. CDR3 in DNA: TGTGCCAGCGGACAGGGTAATGAAAAACTGTTTTTT. It translates to CASGQGNEKLFF. The entire variable domain, with the rest obtained from reference TRBV28 and TRBJ1-4, is as follows: DVKVTQSSRYLVKRTGEKVFLECVQDMDHENMFWYRQDPGLGLRLIYFSYDVKMKEKGDIPEGYSVSREKKERFSLILESASTNQTSMYLCASGQGNEKLFFGSGTQLSVL.

This clone was detected once. The chain has TRBV4-2 and TRBJ2-3; weak D call: TRBD2 (5 bases). Germline CDR1 is LGHNA and CDR2 is YNFKEQ. The CDR3 contains 15 residues. The V end was cut by 1 base, the J end by 2 bases, with 10 bases between. The CDR3 spells CASSQGSGTTDTQYF. The CDR3 nucleotides are TGTGCCAGCAGCCAAGGGTCGGGAACCACAGATACGCAGTATTTT.

This sequence joins TRBV5-8 and TRBJ2-7; unclear D gene. CDR3 length: 17 amino acids. The V end lost 4 bases, the J end lost 3 bases, and 23 bases lay between the germline ends. Per germline, CDR1 SGHTS and CDR2 YDEGEE. Here the CDR3 DNA reads TGTGCCAGCAGCCTCTATTACCAGGATGGCAAGGGCTACGAGCAGTACTTC. Translated: CASSLYYQDGKGYEQYF.

To note about this clone: The sample contains more than one DNA sequence encoding this CDR3. CDR3 in DNA: TGTGCCAGCAGTCCTCGGGGGGGGATGAACACTGAAGCTTTCTTT. Protein product: CASSPRGGMNTEAFF. V and J are TRBV27 and TRBJ1-1; a weak D match, TRBD1 (5 bases). CDR1 MNHEY and CDR2 SMNVEV come from the germline V gene (reference sequence). V was cut by 5 bases and J by 0 bases, with 13 bases left in between. The CDR3 consists of 15 residues.

The chain has TRBV5-1 and TRBJ1-1, with D perhaps matching TRBD1 (5 bases). Germline V gene data show CDR1 as SGHRS and CDR2 as YFSETQ. The CDR3 has 15 amino acids. V was shortened by 4 bases and J by 7 bases, with 20 bases between the two germline ends. CDR3 sequence reads: CASSPQTGRQVEAFF. CDR3 DNA sequence: TGCGCCAGCAGCCCCCAAACGGGGCGGCAGGTTGAAGCTTTCTTT.

The chain recombines TRBV30 with TRBJ1-5; D is perhaps TRBD1 (6 bases). V dropped 0 bases and J dropped 5 bases, with 8 bases sitting between them. Germline V gene data show CDR1 as GTSNPN and CDR2 as SVGIG (reference sequence). The CDR3 has 13 amino acids. The CDR3 loop reads CAWSVNRDQPQHF. The CDR3 nucleotides read TGTGCCTGGAGTGTCAACAGGGATCAGCCCCAGCATTTT.

This clone was observed a single time. Here the CDR3 reads CASSAPAGYLGAGELFF. DNA for the CDR3: TGTGCCAGCAGCGCCCCGGCGGGGTATCTTGGGGCCGGGGAGCTGTTTTTT. The V and J genes are TRBV7-9 and TRBJ2-2; tentatively, D is TRBD2 (6 bases). V was clipped by 5 bases and J by 6 bases, with 22 bases between them. Germline CDR1 reads SEHNR; CDR2 reads FQNEAQ (reference sequence). The length of the CDR3 is 17 residues.

V is TRBV5-4 and J is TRBJ2-3; 7 bases fit TRBD1. The V gene end was trimmed by 6 bases and the J gene end by 1 base; junction bases not matched to a gene: 8. Germline loops: CDR1 SGHNT, CDR2 YYREEE (reference sequence). This CDR3 is built from 15 residues. This CDR3 reads CASNEGATRTDTQYF. In nucleotides, the CDR3 is TGTGCCAGCAACGAGGGGGCGACCCGCACAGATACGCAGTATTTT.

A note on this clone: This likely reflects a read error, since a far larger clone is one base away. This chain joins TRBV7-2 and TRBJ2-1, with D hard to call. CDR1 and CDR2 (germline): SGHTA, FQGNSA. The CDR3 spans 15 residues. CDR3 region: CDSSLVPEAYNEQFF. In DNA, the CDR3 is TGTGACAGCAGCTTAGTTCCAGAGGCCTACAATGAGCAGTTCTTC.

The CDR3 sequence: CASSQLGQGANTIYF. CDR3 DNA: TGCGCCAGCAGCCAACTTGGACAGGGGGCAAACACCATATATTTT. J is TRBJ1-3 and V is TRBV5-1; 11 bases are shared with TRBD1. The CDR3 is 15 residues long. Germline V gives CDR1 SGHRS, CDR2 YFSETQ. The junction had 6 bases not matched to a gene; V was cut back by 4 bases and J by 6 bases.

The chain joins TRBV5-1 to TRBJ2-1, with 7 bases aligning to TRBD2. The length of the CDR3 is 13 residues. Germline CDR1 SGHRS, CDR2 YFSETQ. The J segment lost 6 bases and the V segment lost 3 bases, leaving 3 bases of the junction unmatched. Written as DNA, the CDR3 is TGCGCCAGCAGCTGGGACTATTCCAATGAGCAGTTCTTC. Residues: CASSWDYSNEQFF.

The chain is built from TRBV15 and TRBJ1-5; 7 positions match TRBD1. Per germline, CDR1 LNHNV and CDR2 YYDKDF (reference sequence). V shed 8 bases and J 7 bases; nucleotides not matched to a gene: 8. The CDR3 has 13 residues. The chain's CDR3 is CATLDRVGQPQHF. The CDR3 DNA reads TGTGCCACCCTAGACAGGGTAGGCCAGCCCCAGCATTTT. The full variable domain, its missing parts supplied by reference TRBV15 and TRBJ1-5, is DAMVIQNPRYQVTQFGKPVTLSCSQTLNHNVMYWYQQKSSQAPKLLFHYYDKDFNNEADTPDNFQSRRPNTSFCFLDIRSPGLGDTAMYLCATLDRVGQPQHFGDGTRLSIL.

This sequence joins TRBV30 and TRBJ1-2; the D is unclear. The CDR3 loop spans 14 amino acids. Germline values: CDR1 GTSNPN, CDR2 SVGIG (reference sequence). Deletions cut 1 base from V and 4 bases from J, with 13 bases between. The CDR3 DNA sequence: TGTGCCTGGAGTGGTGGTAGAGGCCCCTATGGCTACACCTTC. It translates to CAWSGGRGPYGYTF.

As for this clone: A far larger clone is one base from this, pointing to a likely read error. V and J are TRBV27 and TRBJ1-2; possible D gene TRBD1, 5 bases. Per germline, CDR1 MNHEY and CDR2 SMNVEV (reference sequence). V gave up 10 bases and J gave up 7 bases, with 16 bases separating them. The CDR3 runs 12 residues. The CDR3, as DNA: TGTGCCAACAGGTTCGGATCGGGTGGCTACACCTTC. This gives the protein CANRFGSGGYTF.

The chain has TRBV6-4 and TRBJ1-5; 8 bases match TRBD1. CDR1 MRHNA and CDR2 SNTAGT come from the germline V gene. The V segment lost 3 bases and the J segment 7 bases; nucleotides outside the gene matches: 8. The CDR3 spans 15 residues. The CDR3 reads CASSEGAGGDQPQHF. In DNA form, the CDR3 reads TGTGCCAGCAGTGAGGGGGCAGGGGGCGACCAGCCCCAGCATTTT.

J is TRBJ2-7 and V is TRBV18; TRBD2 aligns across 10 bases. This CDR3 is 15 amino acids long. V shed 1 base and J 4 bases; nucleotides not matched to a gene: 4. Germline loops: CDR1 KGHSH, CDR2 LQKENI. Here the CDR3 reads CASSPQTSGTYEQYF. The DNA for the CDR3 is TGTGCCAGCTCACCACAAACTAGCGGGACGTACGAGCAGTACTTC.

The chain combines TRBV15 with TRBJ1-2, with D perhaps TRBD1 (6 bases). The V and J ends lost 2 bases and 8 bases respectively, with 18 bases between them. The CDR3 is made up of 15 amino acids. Germline V CDR1 and CDR2: LNHNV, YYDKDF (reference sequence). The CDR3 sequence: CATSRLSFEGEGYTF. As DNA, the CDR3 is TGTGCCACCAGCAGATTGTCCTTCGAGGGGGAAGGCTACACCTTC.

The chain couples TRBV28 to TRBJ2-5, with D possibly matching TRBD1 (6 bases). TRBJ2-7 matches the DNA end more closely, so the J call is doubtful. Per the germline V gene, CDR1 is MDHEN and CDR2 is SYDVKM. The CDR3 totals 15 residues. CDR3: CASSRPDSPPYEQYF. For the CDR3, the DNA is TGTGCCAGCAGCCGCCCGGACAGTCCCCCCTACGAGCAGTACTTC.

V gene TRBV7-9 combines with J gene TRBJ2-1; 10 bases align to TRBD2. CDR1 and CDR2 from the germline V gene are SEHNR and FQNEAQ (reference sequence). The CDR3 extends over 15 amino acids. Germline trimming cut 2 bases from V and 5 bases from J; bases unmatched to any gene: 3. The CDR3 nucleotides read TGTGCCAGCAGCTTAACTAGCGGGGAAAACAATGAGCAGTTCTTC. This translates into CASSLTSGENNEQFF.